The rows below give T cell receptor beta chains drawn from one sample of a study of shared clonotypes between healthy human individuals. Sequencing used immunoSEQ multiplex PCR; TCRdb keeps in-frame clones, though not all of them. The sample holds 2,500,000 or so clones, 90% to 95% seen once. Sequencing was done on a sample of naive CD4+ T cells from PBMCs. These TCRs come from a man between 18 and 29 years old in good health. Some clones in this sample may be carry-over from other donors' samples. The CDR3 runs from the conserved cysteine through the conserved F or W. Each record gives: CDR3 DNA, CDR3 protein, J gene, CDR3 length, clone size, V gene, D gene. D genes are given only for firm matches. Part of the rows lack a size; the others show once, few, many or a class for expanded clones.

CDR3nt: TGTGCCAGCAGGTTAGAATGGGAGAACTATGGCTACACCTTC
CDR3aa: CASRLEWENYGYTF
j_gene: TRBJ1-2
len: 14
abundance: -
v_gene: TRBV6-5
d_gene: -

CDR3nt: TGTGCCAGCAGTTGGGGACTAGCGGGATACAATGAGCAGTTCTTC
CDR3aa: CASSWGLAGYNEQFF
j_gene: TRBJ2-1
len: 15
abundance: -
v_gene: TRBV27
d_gene: TRBD2

CDR3nt: TGCGCCAGCAGCCTGGCTGCTGGGGCCAACGTCCTGACTTTC
CDR3aa: CASSLAAGANVLTF
j_gene: TRBJ2-6
len: 14
abundance: -
v_gene: TRBV5-1
d_gene: -

CDR3nt: TGCGCCAGCAGCTTGCTGAGGGCGGATACGCAGTATTTT
CDR3aa: CASSLLRADTQYF
j_gene: TRBJ2-3
len: 13
abundance: -
v_gene: TRBV5-1
d_gene: -

CDR3nt: TGTGCCAGCAGTTTCACCCTGGTACTAGTCAACACCGGGGAGCTGTTTTTT
CDR3aa: CASSFTLVLVNTGELFF
j_gene: TRBJ2-2
len: 17
abundance: -
v_gene: TRBV7-7
d_gene: -

CDR3nt: TGTGCCAGCAGCTACCCACGAGGGGGTGAAGAGACCCAGTACTTC
CDR3aa: CASSYPRGGEETQYF
j_gene: TRBJ2-5
len: 15
abundance: -
v_gene: TRBV7-9
d_gene: -

CDR3nt: TGTGCCATCAGTGAGAACGGATATGGAAACACCATATATTTT
CDR3aa: CAISENGYGNTIYF
j_gene: TRBJ1-3
len: 14
abundance: -
v_gene: TRBV10-3
d_gene: -

CDR3nt: TGTGCCAGCAGTCAGCCTGATGCCCGTTTAGGGCAGTACTTC
CDR3aa: CASSQPDARLGQYF
j_gene: TRBJ2-7
len: 14
abundance: -
v_gene: TRBV2
d_gene: -

CDR3nt: TGTGCCAGTAAACCTTCGACAGGCTCGAACACTGAAGCTTTCTTT
CDR3aa: CASKPSTGSNTEAFF
j_gene: TRBJ1-1
len: 15
abundance: -
v_gene: TRBV19
d_gene: -

CDR3nt: TGTGCCAGCAGGCGTAGCGGACCTAACACCGGGGAGCTGTTTTTT
CDR3aa: CASRRSGPNTGELFF
j_gene: TRBJ2-2
len: 15
abundance: -
v_gene: TRBV28
d_gene: -

CDR3nt: TGTGCCAGCAGCAAAAAAATAGGGACAATTGACTACAATGAGCAGTTCTTC
CDR3aa: CASSKKIGTIDYNEQFF
j_gene: TRBJ2-1
len: 17
abundance: -
v_gene: TRBV21-1
d_gene: -

CDR3nt: TGTGCCAGCAGTTTATCGAGTGGCCCTCCCTATGGCTACACCTTC
CDR3aa: CASSLSSGPPYGYTF
j_gene: TRBJ1-2
len: 15
abundance: -
v_gene: TRBV27
d_gene: -

CDR3nt: TGTGCCAGCAGCAGGACTAGCCCAGAGACCCAGTACTTC
CDR3aa: CASSRTSPETQYF
j_gene: TRBJ2-5
len: 13
abundance: -
v_gene: TRBV6-1
d_gene: TRBD2

CDR3nt: TGCGCCAGCAGCTTGGAGCGGAGCACCGGGGAGCTGTTTTTT
CDR3aa: CASSLERSTGELFF
j_gene: TRBJ2-2
len: 14
abundance: once
v_gene: TRBV5-1
d_gene: -

CDR3nt: TGTGCCAGCAGCAAGGAGCTAGCGGGGGGATACAATGAGCAGTTCTTC
CDR3aa: CASSKELAGGYNEQFF
j_gene: TRBJ2-1
len: 16
abundance: -
v_gene: TRBV7-2
d_gene: TRBD2

CDR3nt: TGTGCCAGCAGTTTAGGGGGTGATCAGCCCCAGCATTTT
CDR3aa: CASSLGGDQPQHF
j_gene: TRBJ1-5
len: 13
abundance: -
v_gene: TRBV9
d_gene: -

CDR3nt: TGTGCCAGCAGTCCCGGGAGCGCCGGCACCGGGGAGCTGTTTTTT
CDR3aa: CASSPGSAGTGELFF
j_gene: TRBJ2-2
len: 15
abundance: -
v_gene: TRBV28
d_gene: -

CDR3nt: TGTGCCAGCAGCCAAGATCTCAGGCAAGGCTACACCTTC
CDR3aa: CASSQDLRQGYTF
j_gene: TRBJ1-2
len: 13
abundance: once
v_gene: TRBV14
d_gene: -

CDR3nt: TGTGCCAGCAGCCCCGGCGGGCGATCCTACGAGCAGTACTTC
CDR3aa: CASSPGGRSYEQYF
j_gene: TRBJ2-7
len: 14
abundance: once
v_gene: TRBV9
d_gene: -

CDR3nt: TGTGCCTGGAGTGTATTAGGCCAGCCCCAGCATTTT
CDR3aa: CAWSVLGQPQHF
j_gene: TRBJ1-5
len: 12
abundance: -
v_gene: TRBV30
d_gene: -

CDR3nt: TGCGCCAGCAGCCAACTGGACAGGGATGAGAACATTCAGTACTTC
CDR3aa: CASSQLDRDENIQYF
j_gene: TRBJ2-4
len: 15
abundance: -
v_gene: TRBV5-1
d_gene: TRBD1

CDR3nt: TGTGCCAGCCGGGGAGAAAATCAGCCCCAGCATTTT
CDR3aa: CASRGENQPQHF
j_gene: TRBJ1-5
len: 12
abundance: -
v_gene: TRBV7-2
d_gene: -

CDR3nt: TGTGCCAGCAGTCCGCGGGGGGCCCAGAATCAGCCCCAGCATTTT
CDR3aa: CASSPRGAQNQPQHF
j_gene: TRBJ1-5
len: 15
abundance: -
v_gene: TRBV28
d_gene: -

CDR3nt: TGTGCCAGCAGTTCCCCAGGGGGCGAAGAGACCCAGTACTTC
CDR3aa: CASSSPGGEETQYF
j_gene: TRBJ2-5
len: 14
abundance: -
v_gene: TRBV28
d_gene: TRBD1

CDR3nt: TGTGCCAGCAGTTCCCTGCCGACGGCCACTCCTTCACCCCTCCACTTT
CDR3aa: CASSSLPTATPSPLHF
j_gene: TRBJ1-6
len: 16
abundance: -
v_gene: TRBV6-6
d_gene: -

CDR3nt: TGTGCCAGCAGTCGACAGCCTAACTCCAATCAGCCCCAGCATTTT
CDR3aa: CASSRQPNSNQPQHF
j_gene: TRBJ1-5
len: 15
abundance: -
v_gene: TRBV6-5
d_gene: -

CDR3nt: TGCGCCAGCAGCCAAGATCCCTACGAGCAGTACTTC
CDR3aa: CASSQDPYEQYF
j_gene: TRBJ2-7
len: 12
abundance: -
v_gene: TRBV4-1
d_gene: -

CDR3nt: TGTGCCAGCAGTTTTCGGGCACGGCAGCCCCAGCATTTT
CDR3aa: CASSFRARQPQHF
j_gene: TRBJ1-5
len: 13
abundance: -
v_gene: TRBV28
d_gene: -

CDR3nt: TGTGCCAGCAGTTTATCTTATACGGATACGCAGTATTTT
CDR3aa: CASSLSYTDTQYF
j_gene: TRBJ2-3
len: 13
abundance: -
v_gene: TRBV27
d_gene: -

CDR3nt: TGTGCCAGCTCACCAGTGCCGCAGGGGCCCTTTAACTATGGCTACACCTTC
CDR3aa: CASSPVPQGPFNYGYTF
j_gene: TRBJ1-2
len: 17
abundance: -
v_gene: TRBV18
d_gene: -

CDR3nt: TGTGCCAGCAGTTTATCGACCCCTGACAGGGGCTCCTACGAGCAGTACTTC
CDR3aa: CASSLSTPDRGSYEQYF
j_gene: TRBJ2-7
len: 17
abundance: -
v_gene: TRBV27
d_gene: TRBD1

CDR3nt: TGTGCCAGCAGCTTAGTTCCTCTAGGCTACACCGGGGAGCTGTTTTTT
CDR3aa: CASSLVPLGYTGELFF
j_gene: TRBJ2-2
len: 16
abundance: -
v_gene: TRBV7-9
d_gene: -

CDR3nt: TGTGCCAGCAGCCCGATGTTACGAACCACTGAAGCTTTCTTT
CDR3aa: CASSPMLRTTEAFF
j_gene: TRBJ1-1
len: 14
abundance: -
v_gene: TRBV2
d_gene: -

CDR3nt: TGCGCCAGCAGCCTTGTTGGGGGTAGCACAGATACGCAGTATTTT
CDR3aa: CASSLVGGSTDTQYF
j_gene: TRBJ2-3
len: 15
abundance: -
v_gene: TRBV5-1
d_gene: -

CDR3nt: TGTGCCGGTAGTGCCTTCCACAGGGTCAGCCAGCCCCAGCATTTT
CDR3aa: CAGSAFHRVSQPQHF
j_gene: TRBJ1-5
len: 15
abundance: -
v_gene: TRBV19
d_gene: -

CDR3nt: TGTGCCAGCAGCGCCGAGACAGGGGGGGTAGGAGCTTTCTTT
CDR3aa: CASSAETGGVGAFF
j_gene: TRBJ1-1
len: 14
abundance: -
v_gene: TRBV9
d_gene: TRBD1

CDR3nt: TGTGCCTGGAGCTCCGGGGGAAGGGAGCAGTTCTTC
CDR3aa: CAWSSGGREQFF
j_gene: TRBJ2-1
len: 12
abundance: -
v_gene: TRBV30
d_gene: -

CDR3nt: TGTGCCGTCGGGACTAGCTTGAGGGAGCAGTACTTC
CDR3aa: CAVGTSLREQYF
j_gene: TRBJ2-7
len: 12
abundance: -
v_gene: TRBV7-2
d_gene: TRBD2

CDR3nt: TGTGCCAGCAGCCCGCAGAACACTGAAGCTTTCTTT
CDR3aa: CASSPQNTEAFF
j_gene: TRBJ1-1
len: 12
abundance: -
v_gene: TRBV5-4
d_gene: -

CDR3nt: TGCAGTGCTACGGACCACAATGAGCAGTTCTTC
CDR3aa: CSATDHNEQFF
j_gene: TRBJ2-1
len: 11
abundance: -
v_gene: TRBV20-1
d_gene: -

CDR3nt: TGTGCCAGCAGTCCCGGACAGGGGAGCTCTGGGGCCAACGTCCTGACTTTC
CDR3aa: CASSPGQGSSGANVLTF
j_gene: TRBJ2-6
len: 17
abundance: -
v_gene: TRBV28
d_gene: TRBD1

CDR3nt: TGTGCCTGGAGTGCAACCGGCTACGAGCAGTACTTC
CDR3aa: CAWSATGYEQYF
j_gene: TRBJ2-7
len: 12
abundance: -
v_gene: TRBV30
d_gene: -

CDR3nt: TGTGCCAGCAGCTTAGCGTCCTTCCCAGGAGGAAACACCATATATTTT
CDR3aa: CASSLASFPGGNTIYF
j_gene: TRBJ1-3
len: 16
abundance: -
v_gene: TRBV7-9
d_gene: -

CDR3nt: TGTGCCAGCTCGCAGTCCCAGGTTCCCGTCACCTACGAGCAGTACTTC
CDR3aa: CASSQSQVPVTYEQYF
j_gene: TRBJ2-7
len: 16
abundance: -
v_gene: TRBV18
d_gene: -

CDR3nt: TGCGCCAGCAGCTTGGTTTCCAGCGGGGGACTCGATGAGCAGTTCTTC
CDR3aa: CASSLVSSGGLDEQFF
j_gene: TRBJ2-1
len: 16
abundance: -
v_gene: TRBV5-1
d_gene: TRBD2

CDR3nt: TGCAGCGTCTCACCGGCCGCGCGGGAGGTTCTATCCAGTGAGCAGTTCTTC
CDR3aa: CSVSPAAREVLSSEQFF
j_gene: TRBJ2-1
len: 17
abundance: -
v_gene: TRBV29-1
d_gene: TRBD2

CDR3nt: TGTGCCAGTAGCAGGGGCGCGGTTCAGCCCCAGCATTTT
CDR3aa: CASSRGAVQPQHF
j_gene: TRBJ1-5
len: 13
abundance: -
v_gene: TRBV19
d_gene: -

CDR3nt: TGCGCCAGCAGCTTGGGCCTAGCGGGAGCCTCCCAAGAGACCCAGTACTTC
CDR3aa: CASSLGLAGASQETQYF
j_gene: TRBJ2-5
len: 17
abundance: -
v_gene: TRBV5-1
d_gene: TRBD2

CDR3nt: TGTGCCATCAGTCCCGGACCTAACACAGATACGCAGTATTTT
CDR3aa: CAISPGPNTDTQYF
j_gene: TRBJ2-3
len: 14
abundance: -
v_gene: TRBV10-3
d_gene: -